Below are 3 T cell receptor beta chains sequenced from a single sample in a study of radiation and T cells in renal cell carcinoma. Documented time point: blood 2 weeks post-SBRT. Stated treatment: 15 Gy SBRT to primary tumor, nephrectomy 4 weeks later. The table came from immunoSEQ multiplex PCR; TCRdb's copy has only in-frame clones and leaves some out. Counted here are about 130,000 clones, about 81% occurring once; the ten biggest clones make up about 1.9%. This specimen consisted of blood, obtained from a patient whose treatment included radiotherapy and nephrectomy. These receptors originate from a woman aged 55-70 years with renal cell carcinoma.

The chain has TRBV19 and TRBJ1-2, with 10 bases identical to TRBD1. Germline trimming cut 5 bases from V and 8 bases from J; bases unmatched to any gene: 14. This CDR3 has 16 residues. Germline CDR1 LNHDA, CDR2 SQIVND (reference sequence). CDR3 protein: CASSVGNDRGQAGYTF. The CDR3 DNA sequence: TGTGCCAGTAGTGTCGGGAATGACAGGGGGCAGGCCGGCTACACCTTC.

This chain connects TRBV6-6 to TRBJ1-2; the match to TRBD1 covers 10 bases. The CDR3 has 15 amino acids. From germline, CDR1 is MNHNY and CDR2 SVGAGI (reference sequence). The J segment lost 4 bases and the V segment lost 5 bases, leaving 7 bases of the junction unmatched. Written as DNA, the CDR3 is TGTGCCAGCAGTGAGGGACAGGGGATTCTCTATGGCTACACCTTC. Its translation is CASSEGQGILYGYTF.

The rearrangement links TRBV11-2 to TRBJ1-2, with TRBD1 as a possible D gene (6 bases). V lost 0 bases and J 6 bases, leaving 17 bases between the germline ends. The CDR3 runs to 16 residues. Germline assignment: CDR1 SGHAT and CDR2 FQNNGV. The CDR3 DNA follows: TGTGCCAGCAGCTTAGACTCGCAAGGGACAACGCATGGCTACACCTTC. It specifies CASSLDSQGTTHGYTF.